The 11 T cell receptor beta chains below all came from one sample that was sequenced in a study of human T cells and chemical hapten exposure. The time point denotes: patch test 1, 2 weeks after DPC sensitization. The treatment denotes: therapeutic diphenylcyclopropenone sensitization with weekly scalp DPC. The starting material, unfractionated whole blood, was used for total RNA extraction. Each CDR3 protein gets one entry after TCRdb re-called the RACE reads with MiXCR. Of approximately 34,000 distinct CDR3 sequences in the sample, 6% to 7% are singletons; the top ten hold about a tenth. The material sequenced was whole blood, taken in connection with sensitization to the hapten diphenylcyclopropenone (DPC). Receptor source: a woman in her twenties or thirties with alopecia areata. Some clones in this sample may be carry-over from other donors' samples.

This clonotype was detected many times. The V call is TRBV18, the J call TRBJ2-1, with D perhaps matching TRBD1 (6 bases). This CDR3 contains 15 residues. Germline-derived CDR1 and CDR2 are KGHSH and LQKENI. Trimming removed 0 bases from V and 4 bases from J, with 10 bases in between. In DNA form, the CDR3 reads TGTGCCAGCTCACCACCCACAGGGAATTACAATGAGCAGTTCTTC. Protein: CASSPPTGNYNEQFF. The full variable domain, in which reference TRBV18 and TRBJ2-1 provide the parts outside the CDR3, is NAGVMQNPRHLVRRRGQEARLRCSPMKGHSHVYWYRQLPEEGLKFMVYLQKENIIDESGMPKERFSAEFPKEGPSILRIQQVVRGDSAAYFCASSPPTGNYNEQFFGPGTRLTVL.

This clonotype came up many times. The CDR3 DNA reads TGTGCCAGCAGCCCGACCGGACAGGATCTCCAAGAGACCCAGTACTTC. Translated: CASSPTGQDLQETQYF. The rearrangement uses TRBV5-6 and TRBJ2-5; 7 bases are a match to TRBD1. V lost 4 bases, J lost 1 base, and 10 bases stayed unmatched. The CDR3 consists of 16 residues. Per the germline V gene, CDR1 is SGHDT and CDR2 is YYEEEE.

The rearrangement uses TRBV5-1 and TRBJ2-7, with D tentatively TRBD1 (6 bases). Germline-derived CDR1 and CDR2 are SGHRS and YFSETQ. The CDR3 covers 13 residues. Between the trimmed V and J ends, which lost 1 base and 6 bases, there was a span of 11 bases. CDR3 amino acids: CASSLQGLGEQYF. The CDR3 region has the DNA TGCGCCAGCAGCTTGCAGGGGCTTGGCGAGCAGTACTTC. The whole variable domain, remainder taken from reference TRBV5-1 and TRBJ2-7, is KAGVTQTPRYLIKTRGQQVTLSCSPISGHRSVSWYQQTPGQGLQFLFEYFSETQRNKGNFPGRFSGRQFSNSRSEMNVSTLELGDSALYLCASSLQGLGEQYFGPGTRLTVT.

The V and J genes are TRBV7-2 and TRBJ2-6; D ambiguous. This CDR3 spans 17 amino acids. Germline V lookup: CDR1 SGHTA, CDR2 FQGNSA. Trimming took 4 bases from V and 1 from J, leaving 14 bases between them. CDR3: CASSSLPQGSGANVLTF. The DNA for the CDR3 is TGTGCCAGCAGCTCCCTTCCCCAAGGATCTGGGGCCAACGTCCTGACTTTC.

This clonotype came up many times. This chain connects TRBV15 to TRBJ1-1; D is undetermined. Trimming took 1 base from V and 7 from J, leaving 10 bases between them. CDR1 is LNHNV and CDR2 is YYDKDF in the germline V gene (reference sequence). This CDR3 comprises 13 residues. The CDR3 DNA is TGTGCCACCAGCAGAGTAGGGTTGGGTGAAGCTTTCTTT. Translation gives CATSRVGLGEAFF.

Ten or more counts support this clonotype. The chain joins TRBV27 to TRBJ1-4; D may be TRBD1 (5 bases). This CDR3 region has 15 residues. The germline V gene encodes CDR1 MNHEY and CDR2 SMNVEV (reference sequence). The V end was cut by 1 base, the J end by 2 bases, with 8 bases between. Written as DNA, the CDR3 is TGTGCCAGCAGTTTATTAGGGGTGACTAATGAAAAACTGTTTTTT. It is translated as CASSLLGVTNEKLFF.

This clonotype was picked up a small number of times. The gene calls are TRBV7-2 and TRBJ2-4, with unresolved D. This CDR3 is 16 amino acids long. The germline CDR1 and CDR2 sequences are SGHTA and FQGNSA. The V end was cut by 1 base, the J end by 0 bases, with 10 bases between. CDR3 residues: CASSLGRDKAKNIQYF. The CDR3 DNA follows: TGTGCCAGCAGCTTAGGAAGAGATAAAGCCAAAAACATTCAGTACTTC.

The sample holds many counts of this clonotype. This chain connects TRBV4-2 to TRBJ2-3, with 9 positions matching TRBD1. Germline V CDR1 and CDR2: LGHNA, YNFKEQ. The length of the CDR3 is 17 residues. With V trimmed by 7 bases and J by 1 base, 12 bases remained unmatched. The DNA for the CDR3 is TGTGCCAGCACACCTAATATCGGACAGGGGCGCACAGATACGCAGTATTTT. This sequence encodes CASTPNIGQGRTDTQYF.

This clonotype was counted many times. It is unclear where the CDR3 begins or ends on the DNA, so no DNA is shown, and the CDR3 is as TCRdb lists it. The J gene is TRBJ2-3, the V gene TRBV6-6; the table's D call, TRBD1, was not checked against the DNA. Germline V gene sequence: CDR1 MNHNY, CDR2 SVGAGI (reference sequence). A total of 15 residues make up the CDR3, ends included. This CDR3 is CASTSGGHNTDTQYF.

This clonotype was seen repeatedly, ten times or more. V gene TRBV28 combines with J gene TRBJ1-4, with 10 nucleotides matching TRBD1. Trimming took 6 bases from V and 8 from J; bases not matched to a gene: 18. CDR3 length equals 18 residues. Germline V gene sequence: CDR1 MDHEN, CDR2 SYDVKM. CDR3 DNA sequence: TGTGCCAGCAGAAACCAGATCGGGACAGGGGACTTCGAGGAAAAACTGTTTTTT. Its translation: CASRNQIGTGDFEEKLFF.

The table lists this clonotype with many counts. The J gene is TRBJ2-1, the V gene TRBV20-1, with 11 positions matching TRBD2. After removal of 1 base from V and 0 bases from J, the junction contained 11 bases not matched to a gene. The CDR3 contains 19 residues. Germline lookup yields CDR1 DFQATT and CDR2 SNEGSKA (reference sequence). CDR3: CSARVTSGGKISSYNEQFF. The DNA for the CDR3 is TGCAGTGCTAGAGTTACTAGCGGGGGTAAAATAAGCTCCTACAATGAGCAGTTCTTC.